This TCR beta chain came from a study of cytomegalovirus exposure and HLA in healthy donors. PCR involved 60 Vbeta and 13 Jbeta primers. Some clones are missing from TCRdb's copy, which holds only in-frame ones; the method was immunoSEQ multiplex PCR. The data show 200,000 to 250,000 clones, with around 86% seen just once and less than 3% held by the top ten. As concerns this clone: The antigen remains unidentified.

Study-wide results and limits: An apparent linkage of common viral pathogens to several of the most significant clusters emerged in a later analysis. A list of 150 to 200 TCR beta chains associated with cytomegalovirus was given. Data from an earlier analysis indicated that most TCR beta V segments were productive either about 87% or about 30% of the time.

This CDR3 has 14 amino acids. Trimming cost V 6 bases and J 7 bases; bases outside gene matches: 10. Germline CDR1 is SNHLY and CDR2 is FYNNEI. The sequenced material came from PBMCs. The receptor was isolated from a woman aged 40 to 50 in good health and CMV-seronegative. The chain joins TRBV2 to TRBJ1-2; the match to TRBD1 covers 8 bases. The CDR3 DNA sequence: TGTGCCAGCAGCAATGGACAGGGCTACGCTGGCTACACCTTC. This gives the protein CASSNGQGYAGYTF.